The 25 T cell receptor beta chains given below trace back to one sample, sequenced in a study of cytomegalovirus exposure and HLA in healthy donors. The PCR ran on 60 Vbeta and 13 Jbeta primers. Method: immunoSEQ multiplex PCR; TCRdb's copy keeps in-frame clones and lacks some. Found here are fewer than 150,000 clones, 60% to 80% of them singletons; the top ten hold around 1.2%. The sequenced sample was PBMCs. The receptor source for this set is a man in his fifties in good health and CMV-seronegative.

V usage is TRBV6-5 and J usage is TRBJ1-5, with D unclear. With 4 bases removed from V and 0 bases from J, the gap between germline ends came to 13 bases. Germline-derived CDR1 and CDR2 are MNHEY and SVGAGI. CDR3 size: 16 residues. CDR3 residues: CASSSSQTVSNQPQHF. The CDR3 bases are TGTGCCAGCAGTTCCTCGCAAACGGTTAGCAATCAGCCCCAGCATTTT.

The V and J genes are TRBV5-1 and TRBJ2-3, with D unclear. With 7 bases removed from V and 0 bases from J, the gap between germline ends came to 12 bases. Germline V gene lookup returns CDR1 SGHRS and CDR2 YFSETQ. The CDR3 covers 14 residues. In DNA form, the CDR3 reads TGCGCCAGCTCAGTCGACACTAGCACAGATACGCAGTATTTT. Translating it yields CASSVDTSTDTQYF.

The chain links TRBV5-8 to TRBJ2-4; unclear D gene. V shed 6 bases and J shed 4 bases, with 11 bases lying between them. Looked up from germline, CDR1 is SGHTS and CDR2 is YDEGEE. The CDR3 is made up of 13 amino acids. The CDR3 region is CASKRFAKNIQYF. The CDR3 DNA sequence: TGTGCCAGCAAGAGGTTCGCGAAAAACATTCAGTACTTC.

This chain joins TRBV5-8 and TRBJ2-2, with TRBD1 identical over 7 bases. Germline V gene data show CDR1 as SGHTS and CDR2 as YDEGEE. V was clipped by 3 bases and J by 4 bases; unmatched bases: 3. The CDR3 contains 14 residues. This CDR3 reads CASSWDRATGELFF. Written as DNA, the CDR3 is TGTGCCAGCAGCTGGGACAGAGCCACCGGGGAGCTGTTTTTT.

The table lists this clone with a count of one. The CDR3 reads CASSLVGRSVSAPGAQYF. CDR3 bases: TGTGCCAGCAGCTTGGTGGGAAGGAGCGTGAGCGCCCCGGGGGCCCAGTACTTC. The chain recombines TRBV5-4 with TRBJ2-5; possible D gene TRBD2, 6 bases. Germline V gives CDR1 SGHNT, CDR2 YYREEE (reference sequence). V dropped 0 bases and J dropped 9 bases, with 27 bases sitting between them. The CDR3 is 18 amino acids.

The V and J genes are TRBV9 and TRBJ2-5; 11 bases are shared with TRBD1. The germline gives CDR1 SGDLS, CDR2 YYNGEE. After removal of 4 bases from V and 5 bases from J, the junction contained 10 bases not matched to a gene. The CDR3 has 16 residues. This chain's CDR3 is CASSTTGTGGVETQYF. CDR3 nucleotides: TGTGCCAGCAGCACCACCGGGACAGGGGGAGTGGAGACCCAGTACTTC.

The chain has TRBV5-6 and TRBJ2-4; 8 bases are a match to TRBD1. Looked up from germline, CDR1 is SGHDT and CDR2 is YYEEEE. Losses at the gene ends were 7 bases for V and 0 bases for J; bases not matched to a gene: 18. CDR3 length: 19 residues. DNA for the CDR3: TGTGCCAGCGGATTCTCCCCGGGACAGGCAACCCTAGCCAAAAACATTCAGTACTTC. It specifies CASGFSPGQATLAKNIQYF.

This chain links TRBV7-2 with TRBJ2-3, with 8 bases that match TRBD2. The CDR3 spans 18 residues. The junction had 17 bases not matched to a gene; V was cut back by 3 bases and J by 6 bases. Germline V CDR1 and CDR2: SGHTA, FQGNSA. CDR3 sequence: CASSFKGSGRFLGDTQYF. The CDR3 DNA sequence: TGTGCCAGCAGCTTCAAAGGGAGCGGGAGATTTCTGGGGGATACGCAGTATTTT.

This chain uses TRBV29-1 with TRBJ2-5; TRBD1 might be the D (5 bases). Per the germline V gene, CDR1 is SQVTM and CDR2 is ANQGSEA. The V gene lost 5 bases and the J gene lost 5 bases, with 15 bases spanning the gap. The CDR3 spans 13 residues. CDR3 DNA sequence: TGCAGCGTTAACCTGGGGCAGGGTGAGACCCAGTACTTC. It encodes CSVNLGQGETQYF.

This rearrangement joins TRBV11-2 to TRBJ2-1; TRBD2 aligns across 7 bases. The germline V gene encodes CDR1 SGHAT and CDR2 FQNNGV. V lost 6 bases, J lost 6 bases, and 11 bases stayed unmatched. This CDR3 has 15 amino acids. CDR3 in amino acids: CASSLLADFVNEQFF. CDR3 nucleotides: TGTGCCAGCAGTCTTCTAGCGGATTTCGTCAATGAGCAGTTCTTC.

The J gene is TRBJ1-2, the V gene TRBV7-6; 8 bases line up with TRBD1. Germline lookup yields CDR1 SGHVS and CDR2 FNYEAQ. The V segment lost 10 bases and the J segment 1 base; nucleotides outside the gene matches: 8. The CDR3 loop spans 14 amino acids. In DNA, the CDR3 is TGTGCCACCGGGACAGGACCCATTAACTATGGCTACACCTTC. Amino acids: CATGTGPINYGYTF.

This clone was seen a single time. The chain combines TRBV7-2 with TRBJ2-5, with 9 bases lining up with TRBD2. Losses at the gene ends were 3 bases for V and 3 bases for J; bases not matched to a gene: 5. The germline gives CDR1 SGHTA, CDR2 FQGNSA. This CDR3 contains 15 residues. The CDR3 loop reads CASSFWGLAEETQYF. The CDR3 coding sequence is TGTGCCAGCAGCTTTTGGGGACTAGCAGAAGAGACCCAGTACTTC. The full variable domain, with the rest looked up from reference TRBV7-2 and TRBJ2-5, is GAGVSQSPSNKVTEKGKDVELRCDPISGHTALYWYRQSLGQGLEFLIYFQGNSAPDKSGLPSDRFSAERTGGSVSTLTIQRTQQEDSAVYLCASSFWGLAEETQYFGPGTRLLVL.

J is TRBJ2-2 and V is TRBV7-8; D perhaps matches TRBD2 (6 bases). V lost 3 bases and J 6 bases, leaving 29 bases between the germline ends. The CDR3 covers 20 residues. Germline V lookup: CDR1 SGHVS, CDR2 FQNEAQ. The CDR3 sequence: CASSFHRDRLVPGVPGELFF. In nucleotides, the CDR3 is TGTGCCAGCAGCTTCCACAGAGATCGACTAGTTCCAGGAGTGCCCGGGGAGCTGTTTTTT.

The genes are TRBV28 and TRBJ2-7, with D perhaps matching TRBD1 (6 bases). Looked up from germline, CDR1 is MDHEN and CDR2 is SYDVKM. With 4 bases removed from V and 1 base from J, the gap between germline ends came to 14 bases. This CDR3 has 15 amino acids. CDR3 sequence (DNA): TGTGCCAGCAGTTCCCTAGGAACAGGGTCCTACGAGCAGTACTTC. It specifies CASSSLGTGSYEQYF.

J is TRBJ1-5 and V is TRBV7-9, with a tentative D call TRBD1 (6 bases). The CDR3 consists of 16 residues. Germline loops: CDR1 SEHNR, CDR2 FQNEAQ (reference sequence). V was cut by 4 bases and J by 2 bases, with 15 bases left in between. The CDR3 is CASSSSGAGGNQPQHF. CDR3 nucleotide sequence: TGTGCCAGCAGCTCTAGTGGGGCAGGGGGCAATCAGCCCCAGCATTTT.

This chain uses TRBV5-1 with TRBJ1-4, with a tentative D call TRBD1 (5 bases). CDR3 size: 14 residues. Between the trimmed V and J ends, which lost 0 bases and 8 bases, there was a span of 11 bases. Germline CDR1 reads SGHRS; CDR2 reads YFSETQ. The CDR3 bases are TGCGCCAGCAGCTTGGGTTCAGGGAAAGAAAAACTGTTTTTT. Amino acids: CASSLGSGKEKLFF.

The chain has TRBV10-3 and TRBJ2-2; D is unresolved. The germline CDR1 and CDR2 sequences are ENHRY and SYGVKD. This CDR3 has 13 amino acids. The V end lost 10 bases, the J end lost 8 bases, and 17 bases lay between the germline ends. The CDR3 protein is CATLPGESGELFF. In nucleotides, the CDR3 is TGTGCCACACTACCCGGAGAGTCGGGGGAGCTGTTTTTT.

The J gene is TRBJ1-2, the V gene TRBV18; 7 bases are a match to TRBD1. There are 13 residues in the CDR3. From germline, CDR1 is KGHSH and CDR2 LQKENI. V was pared by 5 bases and J by 8 bases, with 8 bases of the junction left unmatched. The CDR3 DNA sequence: TGTGCCAGCTCAGAGACAGGGCGTTCCGGCTACACCTTC. Residues: CASSETGRSGYTF.

This clone was seen more than once but under ten times. The chain uses TRBV7-9 and TRBJ1-1; D call uncertain. The V gene lost 1 base and the J gene lost 7 bases, with 10 bases spanning the gap. This CDR3 spans 13 amino acids. Germline V gene sequence: CDR1 SEHNR, CDR2 FQNEAQ (reference sequence). CDR3 coding DNA: TGTGCCAGCAGCTTAGGCCGGGGAGATGAAGCTTTCTTT. Protein: CASSLGRGDEAFF.

This clone was found once. The chain is built from TRBV18 and TRBJ2-1; D gene uncertain. The CDR3 has 13 residues. With 0 bases removed from V and 6 bases from J, the gap between germline ends came to 6 bases. From germline, CDR1 is KGHSH and CDR2 LQKENI. CDR3 loop: CASSPPVGNEQFF. The CDR3, as DNA: TGTGCCAGCTCACCACCGGTCGGCAATGAGCAGTTCTTC.

The J gene is TRBJ1-5, the V gene TRBV6-5; D gene unclear. Looked up from germline, CDR1 is MNHEY and CDR2 is SVGAGI. This CDR3 has 14 residues. Trimming took off 5 bases at V and 2 bases at J, with 10 bases between the two ends. In nucleotides, the CDR3 is TGTGCCAGCAGTCGGTGGGGAGGCAATCAGCCCCAGCATTTT. Translated: CASSRWGGNQPQHF.

This clone was found a few times. The chain employs TRBV30 and TRBJ2-2; TRBD1 is a possible D gene (6 bases). This CDR3 comprises 16 residues. Per germline, CDR1 GTSNPN and CDR2 SVGIG (reference sequence). V was pared by 4 bases and J by 4 bases, with 19 bases between. CDR3 nucleotide sequence: TGTGCCTGGACCGTGGTGCTGGGGGCTCGCACCGGGGAGCTGTTTTTT. Amino acid sequence: CAWTVVLGARTGELFF.

The table lists this clone with a few counts. The gene calls are TRBV6-1 and TRBJ2-2; maybe TRBD1 (5 bases). The CDR3 has 14 residues. Germline values: CDR1 MNHNS, CDR2 SASEGT. Deletions cut 3 bases from V and 2 bases from J, with 7 bases between. In DNA, the CDR3 is TGTGCCAGCAGTGACCAGGGAAACACCGGGGAGCTGTTTTTT. Translating gives CASSDQGNTGELFF.

The chain couples TRBV27 to TRBJ1-5; TRBD1 is a possible D gene (5 bases). Trimming left V 8 bases short and J 5 bases short, with 10 bases between. The CDR3 sequence is 12 residues long. Germline V gene lookup returns CDR1 MNHEY and CDR2 SMNVEV (reference sequence). The CDR3, as DNA: TGTGCCAGCGGGCGGGACCATCAGCCCCAGCATTTT. Translation gives CASGRDHQPQHF.

The genes are TRBV11-2 and TRBJ2-7; D unclear. The CDR3 runs to 15 residues. From germline, CDR1 is SGHAT and CDR2 FQNNGV. The ends were cut back, 0 bases at V and 3 bases at J, with 12 bases in the middle. The chain's CDR3 is CASSLETGNYYEQYF. The CDR3 bases are TGTGCCAGCAGCTTAGAAACGGGTAACTACTACGAGCAGTACTTC.